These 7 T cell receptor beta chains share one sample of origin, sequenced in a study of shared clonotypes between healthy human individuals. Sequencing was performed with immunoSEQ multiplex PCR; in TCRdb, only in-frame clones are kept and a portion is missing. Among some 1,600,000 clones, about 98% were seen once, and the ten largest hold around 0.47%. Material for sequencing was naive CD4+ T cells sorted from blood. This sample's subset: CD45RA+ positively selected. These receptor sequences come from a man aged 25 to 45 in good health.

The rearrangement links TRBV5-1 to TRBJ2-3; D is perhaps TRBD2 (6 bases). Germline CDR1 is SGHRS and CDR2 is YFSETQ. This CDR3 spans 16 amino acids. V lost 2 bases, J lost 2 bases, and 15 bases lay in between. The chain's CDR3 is CASSFKAGSFTDTQYF. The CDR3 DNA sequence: TGCGCCAGCAGCTTTAAGGCGGGGAGTTTCACAGATACGCAGTATTTT.

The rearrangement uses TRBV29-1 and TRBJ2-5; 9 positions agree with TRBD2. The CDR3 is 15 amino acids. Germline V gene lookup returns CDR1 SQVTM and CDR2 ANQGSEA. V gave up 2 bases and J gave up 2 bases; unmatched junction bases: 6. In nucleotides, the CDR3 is TGCAGCGTTGAAATCCTAGCGGGACGGCAAGAGACCCAGTACTTC. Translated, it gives CSVEILAGRQETQYF.

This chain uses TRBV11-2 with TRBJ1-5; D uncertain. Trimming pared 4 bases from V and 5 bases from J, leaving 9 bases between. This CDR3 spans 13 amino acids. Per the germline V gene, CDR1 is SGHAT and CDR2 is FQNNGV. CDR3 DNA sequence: TGTGCCAGCAGCTCCCGGGGTGATCAGCCCCAGCATTTT. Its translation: CASSSRGDQPQHF.

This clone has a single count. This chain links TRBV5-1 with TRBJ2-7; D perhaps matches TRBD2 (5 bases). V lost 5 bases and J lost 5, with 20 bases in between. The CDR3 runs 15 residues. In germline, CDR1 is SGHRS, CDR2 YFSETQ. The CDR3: CASRPHWKAGDEQYF. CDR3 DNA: TGCGCCAGCAGACCACATTGGAAGGCCGGGGACGAGCAGTACTTC.

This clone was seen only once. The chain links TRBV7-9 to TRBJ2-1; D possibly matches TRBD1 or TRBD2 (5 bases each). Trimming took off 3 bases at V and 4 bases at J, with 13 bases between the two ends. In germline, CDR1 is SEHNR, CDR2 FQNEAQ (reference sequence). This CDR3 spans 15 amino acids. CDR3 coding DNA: TGTGCCAGCAGCTTGGGGGACCGGCTTTACAATGAGCAGTTCTTC. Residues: CASSLGDRLYNEQFF.

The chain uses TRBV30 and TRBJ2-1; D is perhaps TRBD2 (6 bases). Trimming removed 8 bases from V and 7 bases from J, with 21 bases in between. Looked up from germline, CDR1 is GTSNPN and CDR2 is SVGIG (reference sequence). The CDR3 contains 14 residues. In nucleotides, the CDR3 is TGTGCCCACACCCAGCGGGCTGTTGGAAATGAGCAGTTCTTC. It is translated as CAHTQRAVGNEQFF.

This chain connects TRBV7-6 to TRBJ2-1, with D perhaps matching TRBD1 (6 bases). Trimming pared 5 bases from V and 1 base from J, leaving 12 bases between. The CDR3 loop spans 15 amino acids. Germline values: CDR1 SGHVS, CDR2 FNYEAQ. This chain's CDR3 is CASSPRQVSYNEQFF. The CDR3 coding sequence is TGTGCCAGCAGCCCTAGACAGGTATCCTACAATGAGCAGTTCTTC.